The T cell receptor beta chain described here comes from a study of identical twins. Regarding this clonotype: Its antigen is undetermined.

The CDR3 covers 15 residues. Germline V gene data show CDR1 as DFQATT and CDR2 as SNEGSKA (reference sequence). V was clipped by 5 bases and J by 7 bases; unmatched bases: 12. Template switching added a universal primer site; cDNA carried unique molecular identifiers. TCRdb re-called the 5' RACE reads through MiXCR, storing one row per CDR3 protein. Of some 570,000 distinct CDR3 sequences listed, 20% to 25% are singletons. Study-wide results and caveats: Cross-sectional statistical analysis was relied on for the conclusions, without the same donors being followed. Beta out-of-frame sequences showed weaker excess twin sharing. The abundant beta clonotypes from cord blood had fewer insertions, and memory repertoires had none of this.

This sample also belongs to another study, concerning yellow fever vaccine responses in identical twins.

The V and J genes are TRBV20-1 and TRBJ2-1; 9 bases line up with TRBD2. Material: CD4+ T cells sorted from blood. The receptor was isolated from a woman between 18 and 29 years old in good health. The CDR3 reads CSASGGGGLENEQFF. CDR3 bases: TGCAGTGCTTCCGGCGGGGGGGGATTAGAGAATGAGCAGTTCTTC.